These 3 T cell receptor beta chains were sequenced from one sample in a study of molecular identifiers for immune sequencing clone quantification (dated by TCRdb to 2016 to 2019). The library was built by means of PCR. TCRdb records Illumina HiSeq 4000 as the sequencer. TCRdb reanalyzed the raw reads on its own, using fastp at Q25 for trimming and MiXCR for clone calling, and kept in-frame beta chains. Under each unique CDR3 protein, matching rows form one entry showing the most common genes and DNA. The sample contains 300,000 to 400,000 distinct CDR3 sequences, about 22% of them found a single time. Of the sample, approximately 0.84% falls within the top ten clones. Source material: naive CD8+ T cells from blood, with Jurkat cell RNA spiked in. The sample's cell subset or site label, in plain terms: FACS-sorted CD8+CD4-CCR7+CD45RA+ naive T cells. These receptor sequences come from a human donor in good health. Some libraries in this study had Jurkat cell RNA spiked in.

This clonotype was counted many times. The chain recombines TRBV4-1 with TRBJ2-7; no clear D gene. Trimming removed 1 base at V and 2 bases at J, with 12 bases between. The CDR3 is made up of 15 amino acids. Germline values: CDR1 MGHRA, CDR2 YSYEKL. The CDR3: CASSQGDPGTYEQYF. The CDR3, as DNA: TGCGCCAGCAGCCAAGGCGACCCAGGTACCTACGAGCAGTACTTC.

Details on this clonotype: No conserved phenylalanine or tryptophan is present at the end of the CDR3, so a read error is the likely explanation. This chain uses TRBV4-1 with TRBJ2-7; the D is unclear. CDR3 size: 12 residues. From germline, CDR1 is MGHRA and CDR2 YSYEKL. V was cut by 0 bases and J by 1 base, with 1 base left in between. The CDR3 DNA follows: TGCGCCAGCAGCCAAGATTCCTACGAGCAGTACCTC. Translated, it gives CASSQDSYEQYL.

As to this clonotype: One base away lies a much larger clone, so this may be a sequencing read error. This chain connects TRBV6-5 to TRBJ1-2; D ambiguous. The CDR3 totals 13 residues. CDR1 and CDR2 (germline): MNHEY, SVGAGI. The CDR3 reads CASGYSNSYGYTF. The CDR3 bases are TGTGCCAGCGGTTATAGTAACAGCTATGGCTACACCTTC.